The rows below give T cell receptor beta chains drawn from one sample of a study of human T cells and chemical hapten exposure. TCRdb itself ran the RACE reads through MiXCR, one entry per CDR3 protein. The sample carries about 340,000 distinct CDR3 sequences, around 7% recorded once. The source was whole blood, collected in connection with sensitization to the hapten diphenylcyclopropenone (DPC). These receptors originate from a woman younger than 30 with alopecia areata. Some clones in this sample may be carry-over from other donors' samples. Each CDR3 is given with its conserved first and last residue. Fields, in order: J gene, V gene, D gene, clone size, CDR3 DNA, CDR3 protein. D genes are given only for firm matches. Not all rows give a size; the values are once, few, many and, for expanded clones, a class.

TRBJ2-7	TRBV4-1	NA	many	TGCGCCAGCAGCCAGAACCCGACGGTGAGCCGAGGGCAGTACTTC	CASSQNPTVSRGQYF
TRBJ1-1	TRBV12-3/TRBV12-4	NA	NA	TGTGCCACTAAAGTGGCCGGGAGTACTGAAGCTTTCTTT	CATKVAGSTEAFF
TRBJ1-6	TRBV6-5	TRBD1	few	TGTGCCAGCAGACGCGACAGGGTCCCTCCTAATTCACCCCTCCACTTT	CASRRDRVPPNSPLHF
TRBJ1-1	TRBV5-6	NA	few	TGTGCCAGCAGCTTGGGGGGTTACGCTGAAGCTTTCTTT	CASSLGGYAEAFF
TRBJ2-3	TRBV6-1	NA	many	TGTGCCAGCCGTCGGGGGGATACGCAGTATTTT	CASRRGDTQYF
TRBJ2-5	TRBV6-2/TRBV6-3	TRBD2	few	TGTGCCAGCAGAACGCCGGGAGGAGCAAGCCAAGAGACCCAGTACTTC	CASRTPGGASQETQYF
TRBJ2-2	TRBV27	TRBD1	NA	TGTGCCAGCAGTAACAACAGGGGGGCTATGAACACCGGGGAGCTGTTTTTT	CASSNNRGAMNTGELFF
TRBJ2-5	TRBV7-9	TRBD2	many	TGTGCCAGCACCATCTCAGCGGGGGGCTCCCGAGGGACCCAGTACTTC	CASTISAGGSRGTQYF
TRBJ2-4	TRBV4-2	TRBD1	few	TGTGCCAGCAGCCTAGACAGGGGGTGGGCTCAAAACATTCAGTACTTC	CASSLDRGWAQNIQYF
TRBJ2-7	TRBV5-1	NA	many	TGCGCCAGCAGCGGTCCAGGGGTGAGAGAGCAGTACTTC	CASSGPGVREQYF
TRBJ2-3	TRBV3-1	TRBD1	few	TGTGCCAGCAGCCAAGGGGCGCTGGGGACAGCCGGATTCACAGATACGCAGTATTTT	CASSQGALGTAGFTDTQYF
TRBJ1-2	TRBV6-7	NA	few	TGTGCCAGCAGTTACCCAGAATCCAGGGGCCGGGACTATGGCTACACCTTC	CASSYPESRGRDYGYTF
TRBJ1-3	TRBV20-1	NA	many	TGCAGTGCTAGAGATGCCAGAAGCTCTGGAAACACCATATATTTT	CSARDARSSGNTIYF
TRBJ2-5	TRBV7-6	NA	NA	TGTGCCAGCAGCCTACGCCTGTACAGGTTGGGAGAGACCCAGTACTTC	CASSLRLYRLGETQYF
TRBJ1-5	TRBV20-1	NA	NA	TGCAGTGCTAGGGAGGGGAGGGAAAATCAGCCCCAGCATTTT	CSAREGRENQPQHF
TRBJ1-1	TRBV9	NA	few	TGTGCCAGCAGCGGAGCAGGGACGACTGAAGCTTTCTTT	CASSGAGTTEAFF